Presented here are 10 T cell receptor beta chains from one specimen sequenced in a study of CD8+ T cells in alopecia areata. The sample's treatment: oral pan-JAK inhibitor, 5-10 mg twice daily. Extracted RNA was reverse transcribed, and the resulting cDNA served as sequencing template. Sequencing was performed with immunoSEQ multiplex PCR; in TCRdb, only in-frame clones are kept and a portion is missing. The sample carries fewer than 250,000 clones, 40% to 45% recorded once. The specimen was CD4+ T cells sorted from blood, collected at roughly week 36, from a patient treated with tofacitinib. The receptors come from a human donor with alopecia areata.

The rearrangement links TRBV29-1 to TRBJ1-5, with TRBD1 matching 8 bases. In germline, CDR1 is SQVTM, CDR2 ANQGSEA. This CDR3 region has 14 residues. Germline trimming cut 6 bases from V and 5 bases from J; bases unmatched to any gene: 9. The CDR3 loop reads CSVRDRSTDQPQHF. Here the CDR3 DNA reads TGCAGCGTGAGGGACAGGAGTACCGATCAGCCCCAGCATTTT.

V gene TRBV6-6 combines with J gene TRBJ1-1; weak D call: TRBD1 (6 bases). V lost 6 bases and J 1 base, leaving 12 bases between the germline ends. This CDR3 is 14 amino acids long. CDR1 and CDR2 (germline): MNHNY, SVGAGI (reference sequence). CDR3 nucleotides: TGTGCCAGCAGCCCCCGGGACACGAACACTGAAGCTTTCTTT. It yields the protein CASSPRDTNTEAFF.

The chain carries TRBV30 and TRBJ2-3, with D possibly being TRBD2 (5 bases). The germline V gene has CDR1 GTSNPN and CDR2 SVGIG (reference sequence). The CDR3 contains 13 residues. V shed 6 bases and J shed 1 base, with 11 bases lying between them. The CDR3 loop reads CACQRAGTDTQYF. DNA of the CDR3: TGTGCCTGCCAGAGGGCGGGCACAGATACGCAGTATTTT. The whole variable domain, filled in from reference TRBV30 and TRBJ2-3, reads SQTIHQWPATLVQPVGSPLSLECTVEGTSNPNLYWYRQAAGRGLQLLFYSVGIGQISSEVPQNLSASRPQDRQFILSSKKLLLSDSGFYLCACQRAGTDTQYFGPGTRLTVL.

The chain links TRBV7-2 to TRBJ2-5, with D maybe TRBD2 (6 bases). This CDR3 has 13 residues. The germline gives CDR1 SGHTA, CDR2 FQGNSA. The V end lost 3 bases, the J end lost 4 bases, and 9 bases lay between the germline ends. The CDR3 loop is CASSLTGAETQYF. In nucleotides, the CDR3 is TGTGCCAGCAGCTTGACGGGAGCAGAGACCCAGTACTTC.

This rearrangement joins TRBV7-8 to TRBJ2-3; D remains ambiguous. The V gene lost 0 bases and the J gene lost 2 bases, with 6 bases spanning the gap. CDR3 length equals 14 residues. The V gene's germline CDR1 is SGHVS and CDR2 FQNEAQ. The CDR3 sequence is CASSLARITDTQYF. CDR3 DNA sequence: TGTGCCAGCAGCTTAGCGCGAATCACAGATACGCAGTATTTT.

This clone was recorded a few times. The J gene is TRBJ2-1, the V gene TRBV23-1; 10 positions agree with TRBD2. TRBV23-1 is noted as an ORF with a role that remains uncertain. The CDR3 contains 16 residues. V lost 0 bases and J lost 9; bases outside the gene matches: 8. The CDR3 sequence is CASSQSVLAGEGEQFF. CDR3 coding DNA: TGCGCCAGCAGTCAATCGGTTCTAGCGGGAGAGGGTGAGCAGTTCTTC.

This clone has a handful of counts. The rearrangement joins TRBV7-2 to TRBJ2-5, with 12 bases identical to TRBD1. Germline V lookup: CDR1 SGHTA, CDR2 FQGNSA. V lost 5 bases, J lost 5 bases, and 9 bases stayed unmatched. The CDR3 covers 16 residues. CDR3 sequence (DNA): TGTGCCAGCAGCCACGGGGACAGGGGGCGCCGGGAGACCCAGTACTTC. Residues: CASSHGDRGRRETQYF.

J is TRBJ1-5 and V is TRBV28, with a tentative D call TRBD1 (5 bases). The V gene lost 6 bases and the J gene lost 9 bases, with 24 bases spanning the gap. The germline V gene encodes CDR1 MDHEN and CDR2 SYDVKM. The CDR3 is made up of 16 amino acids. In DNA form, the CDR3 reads TGTGCCAGCAGACTCCCCCCCCACCGGGGGGGAGGGCCCCAGCATTTT. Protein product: CASRLPPHRGGGPQHF. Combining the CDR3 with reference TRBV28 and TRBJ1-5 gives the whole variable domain DVKVTQSSRYLVKRTGEKVFLECVQDMDHENMFWYRQDPGLGLRLIYFSYDVKMKEKGDIPEGYSVSREKKERFSLILESASTNQTSMYLCASRLPPHRGGGPQHFGDGTRLSIL.

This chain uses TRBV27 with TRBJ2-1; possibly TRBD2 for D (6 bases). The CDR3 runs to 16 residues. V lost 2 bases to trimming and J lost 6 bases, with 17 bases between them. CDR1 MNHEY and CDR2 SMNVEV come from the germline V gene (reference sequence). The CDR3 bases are TGTGCCAGCAGTTTAAGCAGGGCCTTCGGGGGCAATGAGCAGTTCTTC. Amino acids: CASSLSRAFGGNEQFF.

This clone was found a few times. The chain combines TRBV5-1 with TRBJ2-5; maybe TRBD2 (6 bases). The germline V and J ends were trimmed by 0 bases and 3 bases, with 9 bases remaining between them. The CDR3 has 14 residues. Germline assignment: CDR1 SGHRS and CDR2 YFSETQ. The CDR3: CASSLESGEETQYF. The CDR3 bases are TGCGCCAGCAGCTTGGAATCGGGGGAAGAGACCCAGTACTTC.